The clone carrying this T cell receptor beta chain was counted a few times. Its cognate antigen is unknown. These data originate in a study of blood T cells in healthy people across ages. Overall study: Through template switching, about one barcoded beta molecule was captured per two T cells, as measured in model experiments. Study conclusions and caveats: TCR beta diversity correlated strongly with naive T cell percentage.

PCR was performed a second time for 7 to 11 cycles using a sample-barcoded 5' primer and a J-beta primer mix. No fewer than 2.5 million CDR3-containing paired-end reads came from each sample. Using its own MiXCR run on the 5' RACE reads, TCRdb lists one record per CDR3 protein. The sample has more than 900,000 distinct CDR3 sequences, approximately 25% seen once. These data also featured in a second study, about T cells of mothers and their children. That work contributes: There were over 8 million TCR beta CDR3 reads from each mother and about 3.1 million from each child.

This TCR came from a girl under 10 years old in good health. Sequenced sample: blood.

CDR3 sequence (DNA): TGCAGCGTTGACTTTGGGGGGCTGGCTGGGGCCAACGTCCTGACTTTC. This gives the protein CSVDFGGLAGANVLTF. V gene TRBV29-1 combines with J gene TRBJ2-6; D is perhaps TRBD1 or TRBD2 (6 bases each). Germline CDR1 SQVTM, CDR2 ANQGSEA. V was shortened by 3 bases and J by 2 bases, with 14 bases between the two germline ends. This CDR3 is built from 16 residues.